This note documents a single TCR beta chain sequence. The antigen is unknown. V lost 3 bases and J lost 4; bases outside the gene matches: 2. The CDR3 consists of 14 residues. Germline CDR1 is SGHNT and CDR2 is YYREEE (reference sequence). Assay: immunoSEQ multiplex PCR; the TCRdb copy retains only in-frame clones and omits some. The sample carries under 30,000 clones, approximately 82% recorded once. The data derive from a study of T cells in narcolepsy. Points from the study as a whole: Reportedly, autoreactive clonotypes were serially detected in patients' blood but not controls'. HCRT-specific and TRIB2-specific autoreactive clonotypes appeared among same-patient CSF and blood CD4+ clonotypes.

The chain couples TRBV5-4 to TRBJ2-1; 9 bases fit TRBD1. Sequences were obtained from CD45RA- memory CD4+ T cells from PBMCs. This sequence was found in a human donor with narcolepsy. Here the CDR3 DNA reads TGTGCCAGCAGCTGGACAGGGGAGTACAATGAGCAGTTCTTC. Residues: CASSWTGEYNEQFF.